One and the same sample provided the 30 T cell receptor beta chains below, sequenced in a study of cytomegalovirus exposure and HLA in healthy donors (dated by TCRdb to about 2017). Receptor libraries were prepared by the immunoSEQ multiplex PCR assay. A mixture of 60 forward primers for TCR Vbeta segments and 13 reverse primers for TCR Jbeta segments was used in the multiplex PCR. Entries here come from immuneACCESS through TCRdb and include only in-frame sequences with V and J called. Some clones fail to appear in such tables; in the studies checked, an unresolved V gene covers under half of the shortfall, and the cause of the remainder is unknown. The sample's clone listing holds some 30,000 clones. The ten largest clones represent 3% to 4.5% of the sample. Sequencing was done on a sample of PBMCs. The source of these receptors is a man aged 40-49 years in good health and CMV-seronegative.

This chain links TRBV6-5 with TRBJ2-2; 7 bases are a match to TRBD1. J lost 3 bases, V lost 0 bases, and 4 bases had no gene match. Germline values: CDR1 MNHEY, CDR2 SVGAGI. This CDR3 region has 16 residues. The CDR3 protein is CASSYSPTGYTGELFF. The CDR3 nucleotides read TGTGCCAGCAGTTACTCTCCGACAGGGTACACCGGGGAGCTGTTTTTT.

The V call is TRBV4-3, the J call TRBJ2-7; TRBD2 matches at 9 bases. Trimming cost V 4 bases and J 2 bases; bases outside gene matches: 6. The germline CDR1 and CDR2 sequences are LGHNA and YSLEER. This CDR3 is 15 amino acids long. In DNA, the CDR3 is TGCGCCAGCAGCCCCATGACTAGCGGAGCCTACGAGCAGTACTTC. Amino acid sequence: CASSPMTSGAYEQYF.

The chain has TRBV4-2 and TRBJ1-5; 8 nucleotides agree with TRBD1. Germline V gives CDR1 LGHNA, CDR2 YNFKEQ. V shed 0 bases, J shed 7 bases, and the junction held 8 bases outside the gene matches. The CDR3 has 16 amino acids. The CDR3 region has the DNA TGTGCCAGCAGCCAAGATTTCGACAGGGGTGACCAGCCCCAGCATTTT. It yields the protein CASSQDFDRGDQPQHF.

The rearrangement uses TRBV19 and TRBJ1-2, with D possibly TRBD1 on 5 matching bases. This CDR3 region has 15 residues. The germline V gene has CDR1 LNHDA and CDR2 SQIVND (reference sequence). V gave up 5 bases and J gave up 0 bases, with 13 bases separating them. This CDR3 is CASSPGHVANYGYTF. Here the CDR3 DNA reads TGTGCCAGTAGTCCCGGACATGTAGCTAACTATGGCTACACCTTC.

The chain carries TRBV19 and TRBJ2-6, with D unresolved. This CDR3 has 16 residues. Trimming pared 1 base from V and 3 bases from J, leaving 10 bases between. Germline assignment: CDR1 LNHDA and CDR2 SQIVND (reference sequence). CDR3 protein: CASSIASAGGANVLTF. DNA of the CDR3: TGTGCCAGTAGTATAGCAAGTGCCGGTGGGGCCAACGTCCTGACTTTC.

The rearrangement joins TRBV27 to TRBJ2-4; possibly TRBD2 for D (7 bases). V shed 1 base and J shed 2 bases, with 9 bases lying between them. Germline lookup yields CDR1 MNHEY and CDR2 SMNVEV (reference sequence). The CDR3 loop spans 15 amino acids. CDR3 loop: CASSLWGGPKNIQYF. CDR3 nucleotide sequence: TGTGCCAGCAGTTTATGGGGGGGGCCCAAAAACATTCAGTACTTC.

V usage is TRBV30 and J usage is TRBJ2-5, with D maybe TRBD1 (6 bases). Trimming stripped 1 base from V and 3 bases from J, with 9 bases between. The CDR3 length is 13 residues. The germline CDR1 and CDR2 sequences are GTSNPN and SVGIG (reference sequence). CDR3: CAWSEAGEETQYF. The CDR3 bases are TGTGCCTGGAGTGAAGCAGGGGAAGAGACCCAGTACTTC.

This chain links TRBV7-9 with TRBJ2-7; 13 nucleotides agree with TRBD2. After removal of 4 bases from V and 3 bases from J, the junction contained 6 bases not matched to a gene. CDR3 size: 16 residues. CDR1 and CDR2 (germline): SEHNR, FQNEAQ (reference sequence). The CDR3 DNA follows: TGTGCCAGCAGCTACAGTAGGACTAGCGGGAGCTACGAGCAGTACTTC. As protein: CASSYSRTSGSYEQYF.

Worth noting for this clone: Sequence at one end of the junction differs from germline and may be a read error. The chain recombines TRBV20-1 with TRBJ2-3; unclear D gene. Germline V gene data show CDR1 as DFQATT and CDR2 as SNEGSKA (reference sequence). The CDR3 spans 10 residues. Written as DNA, the CDR3 is TGCAGTGCTAGGGCAGATAAGCAGTATTTT. Its translation is CSARADKQYF.

J is TRBJ2-5 and V is TRBV9; 9 nucleotides agree with TRBD2. The germline CDR1 and CDR2 sequences are SGDLS and YYNGEE. Unmatched junction bases numbered 8, after V lost 3 bases and J lost 5 bases. This CDR3 has 15 amino acids. The CDR3 here is CASSDIAGAIETQYF. The CDR3 coding sequence is TGTGCCAGCAGCGACATAGCGGGAGCGATCGAGACCCAGTACTTC.

This sequence joins TRBV19 and TRBJ2-7; D remains ambiguous. This CDR3 has 13 amino acids. The V end lost 1 base, the J end lost 0 bases, and 4 bases lay between the germline ends. Germline V gene sequence: CDR1 LNHDA, CDR2 SQIVND (reference sequence). DNA of the CDR3: TGTGCCAGTAGTATAGTAGCCTCCTACGAGCAGTACTTC. Amino acids: CASSIVASYEQYF.

CDR3 nucleotides: TGTGCCTGGAGTCGTGAAAACCTTAAGCGGGATCTACAAGAGACCCAGTACTTC. It encodes CAWSRENLKRDLQETQYF. V is TRBV30 and J is TRBJ2-5; 7 bases fit TRBD2. Unmatched junction bases numbered 17, after V lost 2 bases and J lost 2 bases. The V gene's germline CDR1 is GTSNPN and CDR2 SVGIG (reference sequence). This CDR3 comprises 18 residues.

This chain's CDR3 is CASSPSGGARTEAFF. The CDR3 nucleotides read TGCGCCAGCAGCCCCTCCGGGGGGGCGCGCACTGAAGCTTTCTTT. V usage is TRBV5-1 and J usage is TRBJ1-1; weak D call: TRBD1 (6 bases). Trimming removed 4 bases from V and 4 bases from J, with 17 bases in between. This CDR3 is 15 amino acids long. Germline assignment: CDR1 SGHRS and CDR2 YFSETQ. Full variable domain (rest looked up from reference TRBV5-1 and TRBJ1-1): KAGVTQTPRYLIKTRGQQVTLSCSPISGHRSVSWYQQTPGQGLQFLFEYFSETQRNKGNFPGRFSGRQFSNSRSEMNVSTLELGDSALYLCASSPSGGARTEAFFGQGTRLTVV.

The gene calls are TRBV2 and TRBJ2-7; D not certain. Germline-derived CDR1 and CDR2 are SNHLY and FYNNEI. The germline V and J ends were trimmed by 6 bases and 3 bases, with 15 bases remaining between them. There are 14 residues in the CDR3. As DNA, the CDR3 is TGTGCCAGCAGCGGAGTGATTCAAGACTACGAGCAGTACTTC. Translated, it gives CASSGVIQDYEQYF.

In nucleotides, the CDR3 is TGTGCCAGCAGAAGGGACTCCGGGGTCGAGCAGTTCTTC. Encoded protein: CASRRDSGVEQFF. The chain is built from TRBV2 and TRBJ2-1, with D tentatively TRBD2 (6 bases). Germline loops: CDR1 SNHLY, CDR2 FYNNEI. The germline V and J ends were trimmed by 6 bases and 10 bases, with 16 bases remaining between them. There are 13 residues in the CDR3.

The rearrangement uses TRBV30 and TRBJ2-1, with a tentative D call TRBD2 (6 bases). Germline V gene sequence: CDR1 GTSNPN, CDR2 SVGIG (reference sequence). The CDR3 extends over 15 amino acids. V was cut by 0 bases and J by 8 bases, with 17 bases left in between. The CDR3 here is CAWSVFSGEGHEQFF. DNA for the CDR3: TGTGCCTGGAGTGTATTTTCGGGAGAAGGTCATGAGCAGTTCTTC.

This sequence joins TRBV29-1 and TRBJ1-1; 7 bases agree with TRBD1. CDR3 size: 13 residues. V shed 7 bases, J shed 1 base, and the junction held 6 bases outside the gene matches. The V gene's germline CDR1 is SQVTM and CDR2 ANQGSEA. CDR3 coding DNA: TGCAGCGCAATGGGACAGTCGAACACTGAAGCTTTCTTT. Its protein is CSAMGQSNTEAFF. The full variable domain, rest sourced from reference TRBV29-1 and TRBJ1-1, is SAVISQKPSRDICQRGTSLTIQCQVDSQVTMMFWYRQQPGQSLTLIATANQGSEATYESGFVIDKFPISRPNLTFSTLTVSNMSPEDSSIYLCSAMGQSNTEAFFGQGTRLTVV.

The chain uses TRBV30 and TRBJ2-3, with 14 bases that match TRBD2. The CDR3 covers 14 residues. Germline V gene data show CDR1 as GTSNPN and CDR2 as SVGIG (reference sequence). V was clipped by 7 bases and J by 8 bases; unmatched bases: 8. The CDR3 protein is CASPTSGRAGTQYF. Written as DNA, the CDR3 is TGTGCCTCCCCGACTAGCGGGAGGGCCGGTACGCAGTATTTT.

The rearrangement joins TRBV6-5 to TRBJ1-1; D is undetermined. The CDR3 has 15 residues. The V end was cut by 0 bases, the J end by 1 base, with 9 bases between. CDR1 is MNHEY, CDR2 SVGAGI, per germline. The CDR3 is CASSYSWEGNTEAFF. As DNA, the CDR3 is TGTGCCAGCAGTTACTCGTGGGAGGGGAACACTGAAGCTTTCTTT.

The J gene is TRBJ1-4, the V gene TRBV5-1; perhaps TRBD1 as D (6 bases). With 4 bases removed from V and 1 base from J, the gap between germline ends came to 8 bases. The length of the CDR3 is 14 residues. Per germline, CDR1 SGHRS and CDR2 YFSETQ. The CDR3 protein is CASSLGQTNEKLFF. DNA for the CDR3: TGCGCCAGCAGCCTGGGACAAACTAATGAAAAACTGTTTTTT.

In nucleotides, the CDR3 is TGCGCCAGCAGCCGCTCCCCCCGGACAGGGGGTTTGGAGACCCAGTACTTC. Protein: CASSRSPRTGGLETQYF. J is TRBJ2-5 and V is TRBV5-1, with 10 bases matching TRBD1. The CDR3 consists of 17 residues. The junction had 14 bases not matched to a gene; V was cut back by 4 bases and J by 5 bases. The germline V gene encodes CDR1 SGHRS and CDR2 YFSETQ.

The gene calls are TRBV6-6 and TRBJ1-5; 11 positions agree with TRBD1. Germline loops: CDR1 MNHNY, CDR2 SVGAGI (reference sequence). The V and J ends lost 5 bases and 5 bases, in that order; junction bases with no gene match: 2. The CDR3 loop spans 14 amino acids. Written as DNA, the CDR3 is TGTGCCAGCAGTAGGGGACAGGGGGATCAGCCCCAGCATTTT. Translated: CASSRGQGDQPQHF.

V usage is TRBV18 and J usage is TRBJ1-1, with D possibly TRBD1 on 5 matching bases. Germline V CDR1 and CDR2: KGHSH, LQKENI. V lost 3 bases and J 1 base, leaving 6 bases between the germline ends. This CDR3 has 13 amino acids. CDR3 in amino acids: CASSPGGNTEAFF. The CDR3, as DNA: TGTGCCAGCTCACCGGGGGGGAACACTGAAGCTTTCTTT.

The V and J genes are TRBV6-1 and TRBJ1-5, with D possibly TRBD1 on 6 matching bases. Germline V lookup: CDR1 MNHNS, CDR2 SASEGT. Deletions cut 7 bases from V and 6 bases from J, with 19 bases between. This CDR3 is 15 amino acids long. As DNA, the CDR3 is TGTGCCAGCACCCCGAAAGGTGAGGGGGTTCAGCCCCAGCATTTT. Its translation is CASTPKGEGVQPQHF.

CDR3 sequence (DNA): TGTGCCAGTCGACAGGGACAGACCCAGTACTTC. Translated: CASRQGQTQYF. The chain joins TRBV19 to TRBJ2-5, with 7 bases that match TRBD1. From germline, CDR1 is LNHDA and CDR2 SQIVND (reference sequence). This CDR3 comprises 11 residues. Trimming took 8 bases from V and 6 from J; bases not matched to a gene: 3.

This sequence joins TRBV27 and TRBJ1-2; a weak D match, TRBD1 (5 bases). Trimming took 6 bases from V and 4 from J, leaving 12 bases between them. The CDR3 length is 13 residues. Germline CDR1 MNHEY, CDR2 SMNVEV (reference sequence). The CDR3 nucleotides read TGTGCCAGCAGCAAGGGGCAGGTCTATGGCTACACCTTC. As protein: CASSKGQVYGYTF.

CDR3 sequence reads: CAWSGDLGYGYTF. The CDR3 DNA sequence: TGTGCCTGGAGTGGGGACTTAGGATATGGCTACACCTTC. The chain has TRBV30 and TRBJ1-2, with TRBD1 as a possible D gene (5 bases). From germline, CDR1 is GTSNPN and CDR2 SVGIG (reference sequence). This CDR3 contains 13 residues. The V end lost 1 base, the J end lost 5 bases, and 11 bases lay between the germline ends.

The chain has TRBV5-6 and TRBJ1-4; D gene uncertain. There are 15 residues in the CDR3. V was trimmed by 4 bases and J by 0 bases, leaving 10 bases between them. The V gene's germline CDR1 is SGHDT and CDR2 YYEEEE. CDR3 residues: CASSRGWTTNEKLFF. CDR3 nucleotide sequence: TGTGCCAGCAGCCGCGGGTGGACAACTAATGAAAAACTGTTTTTT.

V is TRBV29-1 and J is TRBJ2-1, with 8 bases aligning to TRBD1. CDR1 is SQVTM and CDR2 is ANQGSEA in the germline V gene. The CDR3 has 15 amino acids. J gave up 6 bases and V 4 bases, and 11 bases lay outside the gene matches. CDR3 nucleotides: TGCAGCGTTGTTCAAGTGACAGGGGTGTCCAATGAGCAGTTCTTC. Protein sequence: CSVVQVTGVSNEQFF.

The chain is built from TRBV30 and TRBJ1-5; maybe TRBD1 (5 bases). CDR1 and CDR2 (germline): GTSNPN, SVGIG (reference sequence). The germline V and J ends were trimmed by 4 bases and 0 bases, with 7 bases remaining between them. The CDR3 is made up of 13 amino acids. CDR3 loop: CAWTDTSNQPQHF. CDR3 coding DNA: TGTGCCTGGACGGACACTAGCAATCAGCCCCAGCATTTT.